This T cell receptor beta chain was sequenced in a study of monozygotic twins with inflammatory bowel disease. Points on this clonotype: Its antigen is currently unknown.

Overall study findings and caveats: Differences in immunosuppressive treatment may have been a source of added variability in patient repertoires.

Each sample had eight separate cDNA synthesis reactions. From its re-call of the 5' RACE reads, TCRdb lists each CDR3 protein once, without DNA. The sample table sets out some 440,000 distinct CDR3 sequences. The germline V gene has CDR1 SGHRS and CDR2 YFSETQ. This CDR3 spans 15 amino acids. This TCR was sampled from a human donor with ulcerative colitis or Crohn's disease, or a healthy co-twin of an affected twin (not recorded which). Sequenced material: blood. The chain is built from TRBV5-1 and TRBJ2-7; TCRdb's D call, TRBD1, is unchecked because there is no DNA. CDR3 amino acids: CASSFLRGPGDEQYF.